Listed below are T cell receptor beta chains from one sample, sequenced in a study of T cell responses to AZD1222 COVID-19 vaccine. Repertoires were generated with immunoSEQ multiplex PCR, while TCRdb's copy carries only in-frame clones and drops some. This sample yields roughly 150,000 clones, of which roughly 87% are seen a single time; about 6% belongs to the top ten. The source was peripheral blood, collected 28 days after the second AZD1222 dose. Receptors were obtained from an adult who received the AZD1222 COVID-19 vaccine. The CDR3 runs from the conserved cysteine through the conserved F or W. The D gene is left open where the match is weak. For some rows the clone size is stated as once, few or many, or as a class when expanded; others skip it.

d_gene: NA; v_gene: TRBV19; j_gene: TRBJ2-1; abundance: NA; CDR3aa: CASSPGGNEQFF; CDR3nt: TGTGCCAGTAGTCCGGGTGGGAATGAGCAGTTCTTC
d_gene: NA; v_gene: TRBV5-1; j_gene: TRBJ1-3; abundance: NA; CDR3aa: CASSLAVSSGNTIYF; CDR3nt: TGCGCCAGCAGCTTGGCCGTATCCTCTGGAAACACCATATATTTT
d_gene: NA; v_gene: TRBV3-1/TRBV3-2; j_gene: TRBJ2-2; abundance: NA; CDR3aa: CASSQEGAGVTGELFF; CDR3nt: TGTGCCAGCAGCCAAGAAGGGGCAGGGGTCACCGGGGAGCTGTTTTTT
d_gene: NA; v_gene: TRBV27; j_gene: TRBJ1-4; abundance: NA; CDR3aa: CASSLISEEKLFF; CDR3nt: TGTGCCAGCAGTTTAATTTCGGAGGAAAAACTGTTTTTT
d_gene: NA; v_gene: TRBV29-1; j_gene: TRBJ2-3; abundance: NA; CDR3aa: CSVTSTRNAGTQYF; CDR3nt: TGCAGCGTTACAAGTACCCGGAATGCGGGTACGCAGTATTTT
d_gene: NA; v_gene: TRBV7-9; j_gene: TRBJ2-5; abundance: NA; CDR3aa: CASSLGDTYQETQYF; CDR3nt: TGTGCCAGCAGCTTAGGGGACACGTACCAAGAGACCCAGTACTTC
d_gene: NA; v_gene: TRBV7-3; j_gene: TRBJ2-1; abundance: NA; CDR3aa: CASSLAGPYNEQFF; CDR3nt: TGTGCCAGCAGCTTAGCGGGGCCGTACAATGAGCAGTTCTTC
d_gene: NA; v_gene: TRBV29-1; j_gene: TRBJ1-3; abundance: NA; CDR3aa: CSAIDRNSGNTIYF; CDR3nt: TGCAGCGCCATAGACAGAAACTCTGGAAACACCATATATTTT
d_gene: TRBD1; v_gene: TRBV6-6; j_gene: TRBJ1-2; abundance: NA; CDR3aa: CASRYQNRGLEGYTF; CDR3nt: TGTGCCAGCAGATACCAGAACAGGGGATTGGAGGGCTACACCTTC
d_gene: NA; v_gene: TRBV3-1/TRBV3-2; j_gene: TRBJ1-1; abundance: NA; CDR3aa: CASSFGRQTNTEAFF; CDR3nt: TGTGCCAGCAGCTTCGGGCGGCAGACGAACACTGAAGCTTTCTTT
d_gene: TRBD2; v_gene: TRBV27; j_gene: TRBJ2-2; abundance: NA; CDR3aa: CASSLAGLAVTGELFF; CDR3nt: TGTGCCAGCAGTCTCGCAGGACTAGCAGTCACCGGGGAGCTGTTTTTT
d_gene: NA; v_gene: TRBV27; j_gene: TRBJ2-7; abundance: few; CDR3aa: CASSAYREAYEQYF; CDR3nt: TGTGCCAGCAGTGCCTACAGGGAAGCCTACGAGCAGTACTTC
d_gene: TRBD2; v_gene: TRBV28; j_gene: TRBJ2-2; abundance: once; CDR3aa: CASSSPGGGNTGELFF; CDR3nt: TGTGCCAGCAGTTCGCCGGGGGGAGGGAACACCGGGGAGCTGTTTTTT
d_gene: NA; v_gene: TRBV12-3/TRBV12-4; j_gene: TRBJ1-1; abundance: NA; CDR3aa: CASSFADTEAFF; CDR3nt: TGTGCCAGCAGTTTCGCGGACACTGAAGCTTTCTTT
d_gene: NA; v_gene: TRBV6-5; j_gene: TRBJ1-2; abundance: once; CDR3aa: CASRRSEGYYGYTF; CDR3nt: TGTGCCAGCAGGCGTTCGGAGGGCTACTATGGCTACACCTTC
d_gene: NA; v_gene: TRBV9; j_gene: TRBJ1-6; abundance: NA; CDR3aa: CASSVPGISPLHF; CDR3nt: TGTGCCAGCAGCGTCCCGGGTATTTCACCCCTCCACTTT
d_gene: NA; v_gene: TRBV7-9; j_gene: TRBJ2-7; abundance: NA; CDR3aa: CASSLEAGYEQYF; CDR3nt: TGTGCCAGCAGCTTGGAGGCGGGCTACGAGCAGTACTTC
d_gene: TRBD1; v_gene: TRBV28; j_gene: TRBJ1-6; abundance: NA; CDR3aa: CASSSPGGAGSPLHF; CDR3nt: TGTGCCAGCAGTTCCCCAGGGGGCGCGGGATCACCCCTCCACTTT
d_gene: NA; v_gene: TRBV28; j_gene: TRBJ1-1; abundance: once; CDR3aa: CASSLMGTEAFF; CDR3nt: TGTGCCAGCAGTTTAATGGGCACTGAAGCTTTCTTT
d_gene: NA; v_gene: TRBV28; j_gene: TRBJ1-5; abundance: NA; CDR3aa: CASSFYSNQPQHF; CDR3nt: TGTGCCAGCAGTTTCTATAGCAATCAGCCCCAGCATTTT
d_gene: TRBD2; v_gene: TRBV4-2; j_gene: TRBJ2-1; abundance: few; CDR3aa: CASSPRSSGGNEQFF; CDR3nt: TGTGCCAGCAGCCCGAGGAGTTCGGGGGGCAATGAGCAGTTCTTC
d_gene: TRBD2; v_gene: TRBV7-9; j_gene: TRBJ2-5; abundance: NA; CDR3aa: CASSLDPGLAFSETQYF; CDR3nt: TGTGCCAGCAGCTTGGACCCGGGACTAGCGTTCTCAGAGACCCAGTACTTC
d_gene: NA; v_gene: TRBV21-1; j_gene: TRBJ2-7; abundance: NA; CDR3aa: CASSAHNARRFF; CDR3nt: TGTGCCAGCAGCGCCCACAACGCTAGAAGGTTCTTC
d_gene: TRBD1; v_gene: TRBV28; j_gene: TRBJ1-2; abundance: NA; CDR3aa: CASSLPNTGGNGYTF; CDR3nt: TGTGCCAGCAGCTTACCGAATACAGGGGGCAATGGCTACACCTTC
d_gene: NA; v_gene: TRBV3-1/TRBV3-2; j_gene: TRBJ2-7; abundance: NA; CDR3aa: CASSQDTGHPYEQYF; CDR3nt: TGTGCCAGCAGCCAAGACACGGGACACCCTTACGAGCAGTACTTC
d_gene: NA; v_gene: TRBV6-6; j_gene: TRBJ2-1; abundance: NA; CDR3aa: CASGTRGGEQFF; CDR3nt: TGTGCCAGCGGGACAAGAGGAGGTGAGCAGTTCTTC
d_gene: NA; v_gene: TRBV5-1; j_gene: TRBJ2-1; abundance: once; CDR3aa: CASSLGHNEQFF; CDR3nt: TGCGCCAGCAGTTTGGGGCACAATGAGCAGTTCTTC
d_gene: NA; v_gene: TRBV5-1; j_gene: TRBJ2-1; abundance: NA; CDR3aa: CASSLEARYEQFF; CDR3nt: TGCGCCAGCAGCTTGGAAGCTCGGTACGAGCAGTTCTTC
d_gene: NA; v_gene: TRBV5-1; j_gene: TRBJ2-2; abundance: NA; CDR3aa: CASSLGGGWNTGELFF; CDR3nt: TGCGCCAGCAGCTTGGGTGGGGGCTGGAACACCGGGGAGCTGTTTTTT
d_gene: NA; v_gene: TRBV9; j_gene: TRBJ2-7; abundance: NA; CDR3aa: CASSVGGDSEQYF; CDR3nt: TGTGCCAGCAGCGTAGGCGGGGACAGCGAGCAGTACTTC
d_gene: NA; v_gene: TRBV18; j_gene: TRBJ1-5; abundance: NA; CDR3aa: CASSPSTGGNQPQHF; CDR3nt: TGTGCCAGCTCACCGTCCACGGGCGGCAATCAGCCCCAGCATTTT
d_gene: TRBD1; v_gene: TRBV7-8; j_gene: TRBJ1-2; abundance: once; CDR3aa: CASSLRHTGASDGYTF; CDR3nt: TGTGCCAGCAGCTTAAGACATACAGGGGCGTCGGATGGCTACACCTTC
d_gene: NA; v_gene: TRBV19; j_gene: TRBJ1-2; abundance: NA; CDR3aa: CASSMVAGGIIAF; CDR3nt: NA
d_gene: NA; v_gene: TRBV18; j_gene: TRBJ1-1; abundance: once; CDR3aa: CASSRGGTEAFF; CDR3nt: TGTGCCAGCTCCCGAGGGGGGACTGAAGCTTTCTTT
d_gene: TRBD1; v_gene: TRBV3-1/TRBV3-2; j_gene: TRBJ2-7; abundance: NA; CDR3aa: CASSQGGRGHDF; CDR3nt: TGTGCCAGCAGCCAGGGGGGCAGGGGGCACGACTTC
d_gene: NA; v_gene: TRBV5-1; j_gene: TRBJ1-5; abundance: NA; CDR3aa: CASSLTGMSNQPQHF; CDR3nt: TGCGCCAGCAGCTTGACAGGGATGAGCAATCAGCCCCAGCATTTT
d_gene: NA; v_gene: TRBV5-6; j_gene: TRBJ1-4; abundance: NA; CDR3aa: CASSLKSGQADHEKLFF; CDR3nt: TGTGCCAGCAGCTTGAAAAGCGGGCAGGCGGACCATGAAAAACTGTTTTTT
d_gene: TRBD1; v_gene: TRBV19; j_gene: TRBJ1-1; abundance: NA; CDR3aa: CASSLNRGRGTEAFF; CDR3nt: TGTGCCAGTAGTCTAAACAGGGGGCGAGGCACTGAAGCTTTCTTT
d_gene: TRBD2; v_gene: TRBV7-6; j_gene: TRBJ2-7; abundance: NA; CDR3aa: CASSPGLAGGFPYEQYF; CDR3nt: TGTGCCAGCAGCCCAGGACTAGCGGGAGGATTCCCCTACGAGCAGTACTTC
d_gene: TRBD2; v_gene: TRBV19; j_gene: TRBJ2-7; abundance: many; CDR3aa: CAITSGRGYEQYF; CDR3nt: TGTGCCATTACGAGCGGGAGAGGCTACGAGCAGTACTTC
d_gene: NA; v_gene: TRBV5-1; j_gene: TRBJ1-4; abundance: once; CDR3aa: CASSLPDEKLFF; CDR3nt: TGCGCCAGCAGCCTCCCTGATGAAAAACTGTTTTTT
d_gene: NA; v_gene: TRBV6-5; j_gene: TRBJ1-2; abundance: once; CDR3aa: CASSYSRQGNNGYTF; CDR3nt: TGTGCCAGCAGTTACTCGAGGCAGGGAAATAATGGCTACACCTTC
d_gene: NA; v_gene: TRBV7-2; j_gene: TRBJ1-6; abundance: NA; CDR3aa: CASSFRGGLNSPLHF; CDR3nt: TGTGCCAGCAGCTTTCGGGGAGGACTTAATTCACCCCTCCACTTT
d_gene: TRBD1; v_gene: TRBV5-1; j_gene: TRBJ1-2; abundance: NA; CDR3aa: CASSLHTGGDGYTF; CDR3nt: TGCGCCAGCAGCTTGCACACAGGGGGTGATGGCTACACCTTC
d_gene: NA; v_gene: TRBV6-1; j_gene: TRBJ2-1; abundance: NA; CDR3aa: CASSEPAGSGYEQFF; CDR3nt: TGTGCCAGCAGTGAACCAGCAGGTTCCGGCTATGAGCAGTTCTTC
d_gene: NA; v_gene: TRBV21-1; j_gene: TRBJ1-1; abundance: NA; CDR3aa: CASSKEGLPGVAFF; CDR3nt: TGTGCCAGCAGCAAAGAAGGGCTCCCGGGGGTAGCTTTCTTT
d_gene: TRBD1; v_gene: TRBV28; j_gene: TRBJ1-5; abundance: NA; CDR3aa: CASSSHRGLEPQHF; CDR3nt: TGTGCCAGCAGTTCCCACAGGGGTCTAGAGCCCCAGCATTTT
d_gene: NA; v_gene: TRBV19; j_gene: TRBJ1-5; abundance: NA; CDR3aa: CASSFWAGDSNQPQHF; CDR3nt: TGTGCCAGTAGTTTTTGGGCCGGGGATAGCAATCAGCCCCAGCATTTT
d_gene: NA; v_gene: TRBV1; j_gene: TRBJ1-5; abundance: NA; CDR3aa: CTSSQDARGDAPQHF; CDR3nt: TGCACCAGCAGCCAAGATGCCAGGGGAGATGCGCCCCAGCATTTT
d_gene: NA; v_gene: TRBV6-2/TRBV6-3; j_gene: TRBJ2-5; abundance: NA; CDR3aa: CASSPPRTEQETQYF; CDR3nt: TGTGCCAGCAGTCCCCCGAGGACAGAACAAGAGACCCAGTACTTC
d_gene: NA; v_gene: TRBV19; j_gene: TRBJ1-1; abundance: NA; CDR3aa: CASSTRGPEAFF; CDR3nt: TGTGCCAGTAGTACAAGGGGCCCTGAAGCTTTCTTT
d_gene: NA; v_gene: TRBV7-9; j_gene: TRBJ1-3; abundance: NA; CDR3aa: CASSSDSVYSGNTIYF; CDR3nt: TGTGCCAGCAGCTCCGACTCCGTTTACTCTGGAAACACCATATATTTT